The clone carrying this T cell receptor beta chain was observed once. The sample is drawn from a study of blood T cell repertoires in COVID-19. Method: immunoSEQ multiplex PCR; TCRdb's copy keeps in-frame clones and lacks some. The data show about 480,000 clones, roughly 85% seen once. There are 16 residues in the CDR3. V lost 7 bases, J lost 5 bases, and 23 bases lay in between. Germline CDR1 is SEHNR and CDR2 is FQNEAQ (reference sequence). Sequencing was performed on PBMCs or T cells enriched from blood (not recorded which). The rearrangement joins TRBV7-9 to TRBJ2-5, with D possibly being TRBD2 (6 bases). The sequence was collected from a young woman with acute COVID-19. As DNA, the CDR3 is TGTGCCAGCATCTCGGGGAGGTTAGCCCCCAAGGAGACCCAGTACTTC. Translating it yields CASISGRLAPKETQYF.